The sequence of this T cell receptor (beta chain) was determined in a study of T-cell reconstitution after alpha-beta-depleted transplantation in children. V gave up 6 bases and J gave up 2 bases, with 10 bases separating them. The germline V gene encodes CDR1 SGHDN and CDR2 FVKESK. The CDR3 has 13 residues. Unique molecular identifiers were built into the TCRbeta library. TCRdb re-called the PCR reads through MiXCR, storing one row per CDR3 protein. The data contain more than 500,000 distinct CDR3 sequences, 10% to 12% of them singletons. The receptor was derived from a female patient between 2 and 10 years old who had a stem cell transplant for aplastic anemia, so the T cells may come from the graft donor. This specimen consisted of PBMCs, mostly from graft donor cells, obtained 180 days after TCRalphabeta/CD19-depleted stem cell transplant. The J gene is TRBJ1-2, the V gene TRBV14; no clear D gene. The CDR3 protein is CASSSRYNYGYTF. The CDR3 nucleotides are TGTGCCAGCAGTTCACGGTACAACTATGGCTACACCTTC.